This TCR beta chain was observed in a study of T cells in Graves' hyperthyroidism and ophthalmopathy. CDR3 size: 17 residues. V trimming: 1 base; J trimming: 5 bases; junction bases outside the gene matches: 10. Germline-derived CDR1 and CDR2 are SEHNR and FQNEAQ (reference sequence). Ten or more counts support this clonotype. Amplification of TCR beta CDR3 regions was performed using RNA transcripts as template. First-round RT-PCR of the TCR CDR3 relied on the HTBI primer set. TCRdb used MiXCR to reprocess the multiplex PCR reads, holding one entry per CDR3 protein. In the table there are fewer than 300,000 distinct CDR3 sequences, roughly 15% of which are singletons.

The receptor was derived from a woman aged 50 to 60 with Graves' hyperthyroidism that later progressed to Graves' ophthalmopathy. The chain joins TRBV7-9 to TRBJ2-5, with 10 bases lining up with TRBD2. Specimen: blood. DNA for the CDR3: TGTGCCAGCAGCTTAGATGCCCTAGCGGGAGTTCAGGAGACCCAGTACTTC. It is translated as CASSLDALAGVQETQYF.